The sample holds a few counts of the clone carrying this T cell receptor (beta chain). Generated by immunoSEQ multiplex PCR, the TCRdb table keeps only in-frame clones and is missing some. The table has under 300,000 clones, roughly 70% seen once. The record originates from a study of cytotoxic CD8 clonotypes in ibrutinib-treated CLL. Study context: Samples yielded averages of hundreds of thousands of productive templates and more than 90,000 productive rearrangements.

The CDR3 totals 12 residues. Germline V gene data show CDR1 as GTSNPN and CDR2 as SVGIG (reference sequence). The ends were cut back, 0 bases at V and 5 bases at J, with 4 bases in the middle. The sequence derives from a human donor with chronic lymphocytic leukemia. J is TRBJ2-2 and V is TRBV30; D remains unclear. The sequencing here drew on PBMCs, taken after 24 months of ibrutinib treatment. Written as DNA, the CDR3 is TGTGCCTGGAGTGTGAGTACCGGGGAGCTGTTTTTT. This sequence encodes CAWSVSTGELFF.